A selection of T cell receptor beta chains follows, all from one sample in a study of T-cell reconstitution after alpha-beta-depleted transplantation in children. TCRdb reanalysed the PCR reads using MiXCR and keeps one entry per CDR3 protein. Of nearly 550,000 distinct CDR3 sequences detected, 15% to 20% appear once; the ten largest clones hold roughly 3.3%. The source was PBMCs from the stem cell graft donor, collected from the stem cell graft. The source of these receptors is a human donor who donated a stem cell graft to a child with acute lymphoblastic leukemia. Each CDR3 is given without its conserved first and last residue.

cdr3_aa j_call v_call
ASSLALAGGRTDTQY TRBJ2-3 TRBV5-1
ATVGGQSSNQPQH TRBJ1-5 TRBV10-1
ATSRDRADNQPQH TRBJ1-5 TRBV15
ATGERREETQY TRBJ2-5 TRBV24-1
ASRDGGQTTKNTGELF TRBJ2-2 TRBV5-1
ASSLERYGARAF TRBJ1-1 TRBV7-9
SATRTSYGYT TRBJ1-2 TRBV20-1
SARERTSGNNEQF TRBJ2-1 TRBV20-1
ASSPWTGLGTEAF TRBJ1-1 TRBV12-3/TRBV12-4
ASAPGTPYEQY TRBJ2-7 TRBV27
ASSSDLAGGDNEQF TRBJ2-1 TRBV5-1
ATSREGQGVAVTGELF TRBJ2-2 TRBV15
ATSDTGTGGTGELF TRBJ2-2 TRBV24-1
ASSPFWVKRNEQY TRBJ2-7 TRBV7-6
ASSPTADTQY TRBJ2-3 TRBV12-3/TRBV12-4
AISEGAYEQY TRBJ2-7 TRBV10-3
ASSSWSANEKLF TRBJ1-4 TRBV14
SARVGPYQH TRBJ1-5 TRBV20-1
ASSSQGVSGNTIY TRBJ1-3 TRBV28
ASGLAGDYHTQY TRBJ2-3 TRBV5-6
ASRQGVKGTDTQY TRBJ2-3 TRBV5-8
ASSPIRGTSGRDEQY TRBJ2-7 TRBV9
ASSFPFRDRNTEAF TRBJ1-1 TRBV7-8
SVVREPAGELF TRBJ2-2 TRBV29-1
ASSPPRAGEITNEQF TRBJ2-1 TRBV5-1
ATSDFNGNEQF TRBJ2-1 TRBV24-1
ASSLALGRAEQY TRBJ2-7 TRBV7-9
ASSLALVRQGAYEQY TRBJ2-7 TRBV7-9
ASRLTSGREHTQY TRBJ2-3 TRBV6-4
SARINSANTGELF TRBJ2-2 TRBV20-1
ASSVSRRANYEQY TRBJ2-7 TRBV7-8
ASSLVRERVNNEQF TRBJ2-1 TRBV7-8
ASSFTYQETQY TRBJ2-5 TRBV5-1
ASSLFSSVGEQF TRBJ2-1 TRBV5-6
ASSWDGQRRYGYT TRBJ1-2 TRBV5-1
ASSLTTPWLETQY TRBJ2-5 TRBV5-1
ASSLVVYQGEQF TRBJ2-1 TRBV5-1
SADRVDTEAF TRBJ1-1 TRBV29-1
ASSSTSGSGYEQY TRBJ2-7 TRBV7-9
ASSLEGLLAGGTYNEQF TRBJ2-1 TRBV5-1
ASSIRQGENQPQH TRBJ1-5 TRBV18
SARAIGTRQLNIQY TRBJ2-4 TRBV20-1
ASSLSGKTYEQY TRBJ2-7 TRBV27
ASSGTWDRAYEQY TRBJ2-7 TRBV5-1
ASSQELAGGRTDTQY TRBJ2-3 TRBV4-1
ASSLDVRTDTQY TRBJ2-3 TRBV5-6
ASSLRTGPPLHNEQF TRBJ2-1 TRBV12-3/TRBV12-4
SVVNPDREWGYT TRBJ1-2 TRBV29-1
ASSLVPETEAF TRBJ1-1 TRBV5-1
SARDFLVQGPGELF TRBJ2-2 TRBV20-1
ASSYGQSNQPQH TRBJ1-5 TRBV6-5
ASSADRFYEQY TRBJ2-7 TRBV7-6
ASSQGRQRSGNTIY TRBJ1-3 TRBV3-1
ASSSRSQQTQY TRBJ2-5 TRBV7-9
SVAPGRHEQY TRBJ2-7 TRBV29-1
ASSLAGLAGNTGELF TRBJ2-2 TRBV7-8
ASRLHSSYEQY TRBJ2-7 TRBV12-3/TRBV12-4
ASSYQQF TRBJ2-1 TRBV11-2
ASSHHLGLAGAPGNEQF TRBJ2-1 TRBV4-1
RGKLPGYEQY TRBJ2-7 TRBV20-1